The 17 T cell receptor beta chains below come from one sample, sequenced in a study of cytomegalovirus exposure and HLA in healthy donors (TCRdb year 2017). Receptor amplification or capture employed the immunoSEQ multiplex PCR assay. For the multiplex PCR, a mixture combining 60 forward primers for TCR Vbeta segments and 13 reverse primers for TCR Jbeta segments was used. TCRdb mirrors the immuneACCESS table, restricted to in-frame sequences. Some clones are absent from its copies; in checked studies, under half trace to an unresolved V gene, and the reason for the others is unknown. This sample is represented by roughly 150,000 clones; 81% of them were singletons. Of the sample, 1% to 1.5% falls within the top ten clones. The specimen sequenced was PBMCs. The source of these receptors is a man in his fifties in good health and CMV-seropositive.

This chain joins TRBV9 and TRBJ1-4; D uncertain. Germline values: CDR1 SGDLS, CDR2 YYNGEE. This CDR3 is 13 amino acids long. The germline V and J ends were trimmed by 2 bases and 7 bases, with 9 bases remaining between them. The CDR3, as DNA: TGTGCCAGCAGCGTCGCAGTTGGTGAAAAACTGTTTTTT. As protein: CASSVAVGEKLFF.

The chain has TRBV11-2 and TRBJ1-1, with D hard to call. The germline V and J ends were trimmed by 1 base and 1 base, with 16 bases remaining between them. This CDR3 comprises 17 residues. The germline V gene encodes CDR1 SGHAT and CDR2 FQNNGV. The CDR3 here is CASSLVGGLMGNTEAFF. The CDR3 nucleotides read TGTGCCAGCAGCTTAGTAGGCGGCCTTATGGGGAACACTGAAGCTTTCTTT.

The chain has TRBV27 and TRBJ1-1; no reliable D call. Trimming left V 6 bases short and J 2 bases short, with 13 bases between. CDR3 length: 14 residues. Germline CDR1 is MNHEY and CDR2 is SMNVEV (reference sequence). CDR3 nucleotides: TGTGCCAGCAGCTCGCACCGGGATAACACTGAAGCTTTCTTT. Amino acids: CASSSHRDNTEAFF.

The CDR3 is CASSPTGTGSYEQYF. The DNA for the CDR3 is TGTGCCAGCAGTCCGACCGGGACAGGGTCCTACGAGCAGTACTTC. V and J are TRBV28 and TRBJ2-7; 9 bases match TRBD1. Germline assignment: CDR1 MDHEN and CDR2 SYDVKM. CDR3 length equals 15 residues. Trimming at V came to 5 bases and at J to 1 base, leaving 6 bases not matched to a gene.

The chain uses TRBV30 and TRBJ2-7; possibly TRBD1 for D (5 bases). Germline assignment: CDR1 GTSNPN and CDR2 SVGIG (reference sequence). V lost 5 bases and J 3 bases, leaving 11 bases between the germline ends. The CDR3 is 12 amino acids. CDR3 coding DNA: TGTGCCTGGGCCACAGGAGTCTACGAGCAGTACTTC. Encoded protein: CAWATGVYEQYF.

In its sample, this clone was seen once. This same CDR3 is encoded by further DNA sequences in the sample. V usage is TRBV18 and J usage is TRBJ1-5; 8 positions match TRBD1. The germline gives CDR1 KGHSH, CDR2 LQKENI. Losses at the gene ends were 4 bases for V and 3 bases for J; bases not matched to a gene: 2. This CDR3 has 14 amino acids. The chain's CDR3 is CASSRTGSNQPQHF. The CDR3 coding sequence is TGTGCCAGCTCACGGACAGGGTCCAATCAGCCCCAGCATTTT.

The CDR3 is CASSKLAARNTGELFF. CDR3 bases: TGTGCCAGCAGCAAATTAGCGGCCAGGAACACCGGGGAGCTGTTTTTT. The V gene is TRBV21-1, the J gene TRBJ2-2; the DNA was not used to check the table's D call, TRBD2. TRBV21-1 is a pseudogene locus. This CDR3 is 16 amino acids long.

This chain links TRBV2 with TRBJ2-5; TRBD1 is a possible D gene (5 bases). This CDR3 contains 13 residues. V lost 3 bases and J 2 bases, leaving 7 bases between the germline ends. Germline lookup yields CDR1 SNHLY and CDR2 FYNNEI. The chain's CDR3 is CASSDRGQETQYF. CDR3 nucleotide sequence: TGTGCCAGCAGTGATAGGGGACAAGAGACCCAGTACTTC.

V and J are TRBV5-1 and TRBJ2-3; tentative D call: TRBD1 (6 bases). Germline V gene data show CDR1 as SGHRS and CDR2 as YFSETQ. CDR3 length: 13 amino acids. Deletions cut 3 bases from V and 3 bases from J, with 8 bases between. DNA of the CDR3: TGCGCCAGCAGCTGGGACATAACAGATACGCAGTATTTT. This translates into CASSWDITDTQYF. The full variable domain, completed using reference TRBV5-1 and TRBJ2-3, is KAGVTQTPRYLIKTRGQQVTLSCSPISGHRSVSWYQQTPGQGLQFLFEYFSETQRNKGNFPGRFSGRQFSNSRSEMNVSTLELGDSALYLCASSWDITDTQYFGPGTRLTVL.

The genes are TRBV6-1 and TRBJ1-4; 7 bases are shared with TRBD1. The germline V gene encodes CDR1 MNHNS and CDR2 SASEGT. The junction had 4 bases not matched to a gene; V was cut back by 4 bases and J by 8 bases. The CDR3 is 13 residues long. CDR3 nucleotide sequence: TGTGCCAGCAGTGGACAGGGTCGGGAAAAACTGTTTTTT. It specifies CASSGQGREKLFF.

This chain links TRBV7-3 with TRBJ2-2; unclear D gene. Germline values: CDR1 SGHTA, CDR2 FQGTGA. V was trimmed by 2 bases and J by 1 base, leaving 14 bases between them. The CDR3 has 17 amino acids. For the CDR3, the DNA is TGTGCCAGCAGCTTACAACCGAACCGGGTGAACACCGGGGAGCTGTTTTTT. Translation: CASSLQPNRVNTGELFF.

The CDR3 spells CASSLMGAANTGELFF. The CDR3, as DNA: TGTGCCAGCAGTTTAATGGGAGCAGCGAACACCGGGGAGCTGTTTTTT. The V and J genes are TRBV28 and TRBJ2-2; a weak D match, TRBD2 (5 bases). Between the trimmed V and J ends, which lost 2 bases and 0 bases, there was a span of 10 bases. CDR3 size: 16 residues. Germline assignment: CDR1 MDHEN and CDR2 SYDVKM.

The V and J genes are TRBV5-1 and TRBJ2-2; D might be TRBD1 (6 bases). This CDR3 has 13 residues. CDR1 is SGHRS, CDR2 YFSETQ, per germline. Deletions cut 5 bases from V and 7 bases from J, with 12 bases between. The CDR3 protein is CASRTGIDGELFF. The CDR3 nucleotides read TGCGCCAGCAGGACAGGAATAGACGGGGAGCTGTTTTTT.

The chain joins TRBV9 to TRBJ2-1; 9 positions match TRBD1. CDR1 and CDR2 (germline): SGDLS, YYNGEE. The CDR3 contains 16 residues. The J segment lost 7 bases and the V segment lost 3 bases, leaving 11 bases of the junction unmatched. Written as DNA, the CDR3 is TGTGCCAGCAGCGAGAGGGGGACAGGGATGGGGAATGAGCAGTTCTTC. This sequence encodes CASSERGTGMGNEQFF.

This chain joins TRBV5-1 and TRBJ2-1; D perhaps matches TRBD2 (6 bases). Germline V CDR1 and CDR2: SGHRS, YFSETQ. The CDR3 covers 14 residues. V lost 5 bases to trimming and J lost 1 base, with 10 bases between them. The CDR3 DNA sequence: TGCGCCAGCAGTACCGGGACTTCCTACAATGAGCAGTTCTTC. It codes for CASSTGTSYNEQFF. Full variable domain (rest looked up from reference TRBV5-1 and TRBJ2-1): KAGVTQTPRYLIKTRGQQVTLSCSPISGHRSVSWYQQTPGQGLQFLFEYFSETQRNKGNFPGRFSGRQFSNSRSEMNVSTLELGDSALYLCASSTGTSYNEQFFGPGTRLTVL.

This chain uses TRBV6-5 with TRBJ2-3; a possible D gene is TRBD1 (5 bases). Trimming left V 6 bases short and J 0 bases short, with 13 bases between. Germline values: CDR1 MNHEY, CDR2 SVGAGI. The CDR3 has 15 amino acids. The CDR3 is CASSRVFASTDTQYF. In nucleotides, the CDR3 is TGTGCCAGCAGCAGGGTCTTTGCTAGCACAGATACGCAGTATTTT.

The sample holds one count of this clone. CDR3 in DNA: TGTGCCAGCAGTGAAAAACGACAGAACACTGAAGCTTTCTTT. Protein product: CASSEKRQNTEAFF. The rearrangement joins TRBV2 to TRBJ1-1; D remains ambiguous. There are 14 residues in the CDR3. CDR1 and CDR2 from the germline V gene are SNHLY and FYNNEI. V was cut by 2 bases and J by 1 base, with 8 bases left in between.